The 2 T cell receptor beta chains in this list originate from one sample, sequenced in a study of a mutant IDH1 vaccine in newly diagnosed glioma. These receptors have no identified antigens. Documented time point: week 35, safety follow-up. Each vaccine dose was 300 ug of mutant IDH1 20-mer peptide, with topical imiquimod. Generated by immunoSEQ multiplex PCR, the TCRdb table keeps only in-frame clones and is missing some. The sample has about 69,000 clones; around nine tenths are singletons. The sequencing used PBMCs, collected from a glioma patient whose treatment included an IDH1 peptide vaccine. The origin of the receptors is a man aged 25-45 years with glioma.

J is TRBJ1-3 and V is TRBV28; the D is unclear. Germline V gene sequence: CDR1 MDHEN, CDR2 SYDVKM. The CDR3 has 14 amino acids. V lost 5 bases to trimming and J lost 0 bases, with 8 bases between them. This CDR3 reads CASSPDVSGNTIYF. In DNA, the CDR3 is TGTGCCAGCAGTCCCGATGTCTCTGGAAACACCATATATTTT.

This CDR3 is CSGTDYTSYNEQFF. Here the CDR3 DNA reads TGCAGTGGGACCGATTATACCTCCTACAATGAGCAGTTCTTC. J is TRBJ2-1 and V is TRBV29-1; perhaps D is TRBD1 or TRBD2 (5 bases each). This CDR3 is 14 amino acids long. Germline V gives CDR1 SQVTM, CDR2 ANQGSEA.